These 28 T cell receptor beta chains share one sample of origin, sequenced in a study of blood T cell repertoires in COVID-19. Profiled with immunoSEQ multiplex PCR; TCRdb holds only in-frame clones, not every one. The sample shows around 270,000 clones, around 84% of them seen only once. Specimen: peripheral blood. The receptor set was obtained from a man between 60 and 75 years old with acute or convalescent COVID-19.

The chain carries TRBV5-8 and TRBJ1-1; maybe TRBD1 (5 bases). This CDR3 has 14 residues. Germline V lookup: CDR1 SGHTS, CDR2 YDEGEE. With 0 bases removed from V and 4 bases from J, the gap between germline ends came to 10 bases. CDR3 loop: CASSLALGGTEAFF. CDR3 bases: TGTGCCAGCAGCTTGGCCCTGGGGGGCACTGAAGCTTTCTTT.

The chain joins TRBV11-2 to TRBJ2-4, with 10 bases lining up with TRBD2. The germline V gene has CDR1 SGHAT and CDR2 FQNNGV. The trim removed 5 bases at V and 0 bases at J, leaving 13 bases unmatched. CDR3 length: 19 amino acids. The DNA of the CDR3 is TGTGCCAGCAGCCGATTAGCAGCGACTAGCGGGTTAGCCAAAAACATTCAGTACTTC. Its protein is CASSRLAATSGLAKNIQYF.

This sequence joins TRBV19 and TRBJ2-3; D is possibly TRBD1 (6 bases). The germline gives CDR1 LNHDA, CDR2 SQIVND (reference sequence). Trimming shortened V by 8 bases and J by 1 base, and 16 bases separated the two germline ends. The CDR3 length is 15 residues. DNA for the CDR3: TGTGCCAGTGGGATTGGGGGCCCGGGCACAGATACGCAGTATTTT. The encoded protein is CASGIGGPGTDTQYF.

Only one count was recorded for this clone. The chain recombines TRBV19 with TRBJ1-5, with D unclear. Trimming took off 1 base at V and 12 bases at J, with 10 bases between the two ends. This CDR3 spans 12 amino acids. Germline lookup yields CDR1 LNHDA and CDR2 SQIVND (reference sequence). CDR3 in amino acids: CASSIGRERQHF. The CDR3 nucleotides are TGTGCCAGTAGTATAGGGAGGGAGCGCCAGCATTTT.

This clone has more than one count but fewer than ten. The V and J genes are TRBV5-1 and TRBJ1-6; 9 nucleotides match TRBD1. The CDR3 contains 15 residues. The J segment lost 9 bases and the V segment lost 5 bases, leaving 9 bases of the junction unmatched. CDR1 is SGHRS and CDR2 is YFSETQ in the germline V gene. The CDR3 sequence is CASRTPGTGSSPLHF. The CDR3, as DNA: TGCGCCAGCAGGACCCCCGGGACAGGGAGTTCACCCCTCCACTTT.

V gene TRBV13 combines with J gene TRBJ2-1, with D unresolved. V was pared by 1 base and J by 10 bases, with 8 bases between. The germline CDR1 and CDR2 sequences are PRHDT and FYEKMQ (reference sequence). This CDR3 is built from 12 residues. CDR3 bases: TGTGCCAGCAGCTTAGCGTCCCCCGAGCAGTTCTTC. Translation: CASSLASPEQFF.

The rearrangement uses TRBV15 and TRBJ2-2; D gene ambiguous. The germline V gene encodes CDR1 LNHNV and CDR2 YYDKDF (reference sequence). The CDR3 runs 14 residues. V was clipped by 0 bases and J by 8 bases, with 10 bases between them. The chain's CDR3 is CATSRDTLSGELFF. CDR3 sequence (DNA): TGTGCCACCAGCAGAGATACTCTTTCAGGGGAGCTGTTTTTT.

The chain recombines TRBV4-3 with TRBJ2-1; D may be TRBD2 (5 bases). Germline loops: CDR1 LGHNA, CDR2 YSLEER. There are 16 residues in the CDR3. Trimming stripped 1 base from V and 3 bases from J, with 13 bases between. CDR3 sequence: CASSQAEDSLYNEQFF. In DNA, the CDR3 is TGCGCCAGCAGCCAAGCCGAGGACTCACTCTACAATGAGCAGTTCTTC.

V is TRBV27 and J is TRBJ2-3, with D possibly TRBD2 on 5 matching bases. CDR1 and CDR2 (germline): MNHEY, SMNVEV (reference sequence). V was shortened by 3 bases and J by 1 base, with 8 bases between the two germline ends. The CDR3 loop spans 14 amino acids. The DNA for the CDR3 is TGTGCCAGCAGTTTCGTCGGGGGCACAGATACGCAGTATTTT. Translation gives CASSFVGGTDTQYF.

V is TRBV10-3 and J is TRBJ2-7; 7 bases map to TRBD1. Trimming cost V 3 bases and J 3 bases; bases outside gene matches: 2. The germline CDR1 and CDR2 sequences are ENHRY and SYGVKD. CDR3 length equals 13 residues. The chain's CDR3 is CAISDRDSYEQYF. The CDR3 region has the DNA TGTGCCATCAGTGATCGGGACAGCTACGAGCAGTACTTC.

The chain is built from TRBV5-4 and TRBJ1-1, with a possible D match to TRBD1 (6 bases). Per germline, CDR1 SGHNT and CDR2 YYREEE (reference sequence). V was pared by 0 bases and J by 0 bases, with 12 bases between. The length of the CDR3 is 16 residues. CDR3 residues: CASSLGAQGVNTEAFF. The CDR3 DNA reads as TGTGCCAGCAGCTTGGGTGCACAGGGCGTGAACACTGAAGCTTTCTTT.

This chain connects TRBV2 to TRBJ1-4, with 9 nucleotides matching TRBD1. CDR3 length: 14 amino acids. The V gene end was trimmed by 7 bases and the J gene end by 8 bases; junction bases not matched to a gene: 8. CDR1 is SNHLY and CDR2 is FYNNEI in the germline V gene. CDR3 DNA sequence: TGTGCCAGCAAGACGGACAGGGGATGGGAAAAACTGTTTTTT. Amino acid sequence: CASKTDRGWEKLFF.

The chain is built from TRBV6-1 and TRBJ1-1; tentatively, D is TRBD1 (5 bases). This CDR3 is 15 amino acids long. V was clipped by 1 base and J by 1 base, with 10 bases between them. From germline, CDR1 is MNHNS and CDR2 SASEGT. CDR3 loop: CASSEGRGPNTEAFF. DNA for the CDR3: TGTGCCAGCAGTGAAGGGAGGGGCCCGAACACTGAAGCTTTCTTT.

The chain joins TRBV19 to TRBJ2-1, with 8 nucleotides matching TRBD1. In germline, CDR1 is LNHDA, CDR2 SQIVND (reference sequence). With V trimmed by 5 bases and J by 9 bases, 9 bases remained unmatched. CDR3 size: 14 residues. CDR3 sequence: CASSAQGARGEQFF. CDR3 DNA: TGTGCCAGTAGTGCCCAGGGGGCCAGGGGTGAGCAGTTCTTC.

The chain uses TRBV10-3 and TRBJ2-7, with 7 bases identical to TRBD2. With 2 bases clipped from V and 3 bases from J, the junction kept 7 bases outside the gene matches. CDR3 length: 15 amino acids. Germline CDR1 ENHRY, CDR2 SYGVKD. CDR3: CAISETGGGFYEQYF. The DNA of the CDR3 is TGTGCCATCAGTGAGACGGGGGGAGGTTTCTACGAGCAGTACTTC.

The gene calls are TRBV18 and TRBJ2-1; D gene uncertain. V dropped 5 bases and J dropped 6 bases, with 11 bases sitting between them. The germline gives CDR1 KGHSH, CDR2 LQKENI. This CDR3 contains 13 residues. The DNA for the CDR3 is TGTGCCAGCTCATCCACAGCAATCAATGAGCAGTTCTTC. Its translation: CASSSTAINEQFF.

CDR3 sequence reads: CASSQSRGGVFPKNIQYF. CDR3 nucleotide sequence: TGCGCCAGCAGTCAGTCGCGGGGAGGCGTCTTTCCCAAAAACATTCAGTACTTC. The chain combines TRBV23-1 with TRBJ2-4, with TRBD2 as a possible D gene (6 bases). TRBV23-1 is reported as an ORF; its role is uncertain. Trimming removed 3 bases at V and 2 bases at J, with 20 bases between. The CDR3 sequence is 18 residues long.

The chain couples TRBV7-8 to TRBJ1-2; 7 nucleotides align to TRBD1. CDR1 SGHVS and CDR2 FQNEAQ come from the germline V gene. The CDR3 contains 14 residues. V gave up 5 bases and J gave up 7 bases; unmatched junction bases: 10. CDR3 bases: TGTGCCAGCAGCCCAGCAGGACAGGCAAGTGGCTACACCTTC. Residues: CASSPAGQASGYTF.

The table lists this clone with a few counts. V usage is TRBV7-2 and J usage is TRBJ1-1; D ambiguous. Deletions cut 9 bases from V and 2 bases from J, with 19 bases between. This CDR3 region has 15 residues. Germline lookup yields CDR1 SGHTA and CDR2 FQGNSA. CDR3 sequence: CASSRGSPINTEAFF. The CDR3 DNA follows: TGTGCCAGTTCGCGCGGATCGCCCATCAACACTGAAGCTTTCTTT.

V gene TRBV29-1 combines with J gene TRBJ1-1; D not resolved. Deletions cut 4 bases from V and 5 bases from J, with 11 bases between. CDR3 size: 12 residues. CDR1 and CDR2 from the germline V gene are SQVTM and ANQGSEA. The CDR3 sequence is CSVGEFGTEAFF. In DNA, the CDR3 is TGCAGCGTTGGGGAGTTCGGTACTGAAGCTTTCTTT.

As concerns this clone: Other nucleotide sequences in the sample specify the same CDR3. The chain combines TRBV6-5 with TRBJ1-4; 8 bases match TRBD1. With V trimmed by 0 bases and J by 8 bases, 5 bases remained unmatched. The germline V gene encodes CDR1 MNHEY and CDR2 SVGAGI. CDR3 size: 15 residues. CDR3 sequence (DNA): TGTGCCAGCAGTTACTCTGGGACAGGAAACGAAAAACTGTTTTTT. This gives the protein CASSYSGTGNEKLFF.

This chain links TRBV5-1 with TRBJ2-7, with no clear D. The germline V and J ends were trimmed by 5 bases and 6 bases, with 12 bases remaining between them. Germline lookup yields CDR1 SGHRS and CDR2 YFSETQ. There are 12 residues in the CDR3. CDR3 protein: CASSFVSSEQYF. The CDR3 nucleotides are TGCGCCAGCAGTTTCGTATCGAGCGAGCAGTACTTC.

The chain employs TRBV28 and TRBJ1-2, with no clear D. The CDR3 consists of 15 residues. V lost 4 bases and J lost 0, with 12 bases in between. Germline CDR1 reads MDHEN; CDR2 reads SYDVKM. As DNA, the CDR3 is TGTGCCAGCAGTTACCCCGGTTACGCTAACTATGGCTACACCTTC. Translating gives CASSYPGYANYGYTF.

This clone was observed once. The chain employs TRBV28 and TRBJ2-7, with 8 bases identical to TRBD1. V gave up 3 bases and J gave up 8 bases; unmatched junction bases: 9. Germline V CDR1 and CDR2: MDHEN, SYDVKM. The CDR3 extends over 14 amino acids. CDR3 region: CASSLQGAFDQQYF. In DNA, the CDR3 is TGTGCCAGCAGTTTGCAGGGGGCGTTCGACCAGCAGTACTTC.

The chain has TRBV21-1 and TRBJ2-7; the table gives TRBD1 as D, unverified against the DNA. TRBV21-1 counts as a pseudogene. The CDR3 runs to 16 residues. The CDR3 here is CASSKVWTGFGYEQYF. CDR3 sequence (DNA): TGTGCCAGCAGCAAAGTCTGGACAGGGTTTGGCTACGAGCAGTACTTC.

This clone was found once. The chain combines TRBV30 with TRBJ2-3; TRBD2 matches at 10 bases. The length of the CDR3 is 17 residues. J was trimmed by 3 bases and V by 8 bases; bases with no gene match: 17. Germline values: CDR1 GTSNPN, CDR2 SVGIG (reference sequence). The CDR3 region has the DNA TGTGCCCGTGGTGGAGCGGGAGGGCTCTTCCTGACAGATACGCAGTATTTT. Translating it yields CARGGAGGLFLTDTQYF.

This clone was counted a few times. CDR3 coding DNA: TGTGCCAGCAGTTCTCGCCTAGCGGGCCCCCAACCCCAGTACTTC. Residues: CASSSRLAGPQPQYF. The rearrangement links TRBV27 to TRBJ2-5, with TRBD2 matching 8 bases. J lost 9 bases, V lost 4 bases, and 13 bases had no gene match. The V gene's germline CDR1 is MNHEY and CDR2 SMNVEV (reference sequence). This CDR3 is built from 15 residues.

The count of this clone is one. The V call is TRBV7-8, the J call TRBJ1-5; tentative D call: TRBD1 (5 bases). The CDR3 has 14 amino acids. V was trimmed by 1 base and J by 7 bases, leaving 11 bases between them. In germline, CDR1 is SGHVS, CDR2 FQNEAQ. CDR3 DNA sequence: TGTGCCAGCAGCTTAGAGGGGCGGGGACAGCCCCAGCATTTT. Encoded protein: CASSLEGRGQPQHF.